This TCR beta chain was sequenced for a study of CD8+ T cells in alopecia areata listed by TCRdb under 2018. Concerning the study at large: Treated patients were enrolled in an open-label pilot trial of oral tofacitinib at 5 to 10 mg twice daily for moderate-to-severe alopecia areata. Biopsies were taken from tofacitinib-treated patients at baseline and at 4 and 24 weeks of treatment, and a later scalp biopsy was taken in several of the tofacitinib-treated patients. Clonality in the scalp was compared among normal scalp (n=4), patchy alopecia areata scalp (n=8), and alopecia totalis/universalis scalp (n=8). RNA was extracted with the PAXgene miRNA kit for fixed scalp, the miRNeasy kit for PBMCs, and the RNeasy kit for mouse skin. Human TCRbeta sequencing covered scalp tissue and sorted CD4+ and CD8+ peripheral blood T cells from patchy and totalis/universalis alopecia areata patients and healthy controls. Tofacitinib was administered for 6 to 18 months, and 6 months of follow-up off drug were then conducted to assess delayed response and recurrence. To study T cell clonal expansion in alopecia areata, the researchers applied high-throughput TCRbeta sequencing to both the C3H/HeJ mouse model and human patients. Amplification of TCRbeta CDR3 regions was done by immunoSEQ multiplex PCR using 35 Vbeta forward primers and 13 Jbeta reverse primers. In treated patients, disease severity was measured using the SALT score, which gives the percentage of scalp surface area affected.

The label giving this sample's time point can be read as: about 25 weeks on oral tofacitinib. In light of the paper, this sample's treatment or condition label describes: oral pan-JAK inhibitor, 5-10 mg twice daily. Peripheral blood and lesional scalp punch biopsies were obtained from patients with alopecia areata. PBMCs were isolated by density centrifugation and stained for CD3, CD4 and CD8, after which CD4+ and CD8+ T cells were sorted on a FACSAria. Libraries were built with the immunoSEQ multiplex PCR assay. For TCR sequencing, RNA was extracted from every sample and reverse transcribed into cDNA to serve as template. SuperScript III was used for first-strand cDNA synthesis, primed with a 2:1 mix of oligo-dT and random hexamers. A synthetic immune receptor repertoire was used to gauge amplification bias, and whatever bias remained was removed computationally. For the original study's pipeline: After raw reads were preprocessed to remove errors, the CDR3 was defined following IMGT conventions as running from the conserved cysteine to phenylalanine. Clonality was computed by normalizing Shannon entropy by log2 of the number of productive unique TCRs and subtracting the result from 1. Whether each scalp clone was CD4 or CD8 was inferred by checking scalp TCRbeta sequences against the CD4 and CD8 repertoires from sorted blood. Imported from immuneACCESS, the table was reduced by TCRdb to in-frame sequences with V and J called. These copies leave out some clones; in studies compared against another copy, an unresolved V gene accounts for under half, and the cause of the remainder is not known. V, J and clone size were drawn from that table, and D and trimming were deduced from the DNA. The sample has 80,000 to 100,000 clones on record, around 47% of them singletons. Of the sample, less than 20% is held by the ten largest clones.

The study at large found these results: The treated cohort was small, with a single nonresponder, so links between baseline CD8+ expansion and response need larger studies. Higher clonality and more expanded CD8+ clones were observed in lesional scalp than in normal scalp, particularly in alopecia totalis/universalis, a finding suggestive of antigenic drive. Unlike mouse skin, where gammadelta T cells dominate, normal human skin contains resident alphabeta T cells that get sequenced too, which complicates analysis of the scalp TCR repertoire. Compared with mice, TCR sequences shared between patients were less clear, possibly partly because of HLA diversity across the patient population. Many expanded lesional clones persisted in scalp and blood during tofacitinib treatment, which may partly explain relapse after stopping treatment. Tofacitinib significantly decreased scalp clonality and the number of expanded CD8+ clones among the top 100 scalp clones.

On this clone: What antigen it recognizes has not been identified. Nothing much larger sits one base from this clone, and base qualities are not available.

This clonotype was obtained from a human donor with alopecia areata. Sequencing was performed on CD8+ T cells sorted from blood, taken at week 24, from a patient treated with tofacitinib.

The CDR3 protein sequence reads: CASSFRAGEQYF. The DNA sequence reads TGTGCCAGCAGTTTTCGGGCCGGCGAGCAGTACTTC. The sequence joins TRBV27 to TRBJ2-7; a confident D gene designation cannot be given. Spanning cysteine to phenylalanine, the CDR3 consists of 12 amino acids. This entry keeps only the CDR3 DNA: 36 bases, framed from base 1. V is reduced by 3 bases and J by 6 bases, leaving a spacing of 9 bases between them. The germline V gene (reference sequence) yields MNHEY for CDR1 and SMNVEV for CDR2.